One and the same sample provided the 21 T cell receptor beta chains below, sequenced in a study of cytomegalovirus exposure and HLA in healthy donors. PCR amplification relied on 60 Vbeta primers (plus 13 Jbeta primers). Here immunoSEQ multiplex PCR was the method, and the copy in TCRdb shows in-frame clones only, minus some. This sample yields under 200,000 clones, of which roughly 85% are seen a single time; 8% to 10% belongs to the top ten. Sequenced: PBMCs. Receptors originate from a male donor in good health and CMV-seropositive.

The chain has TRBV27 and TRBJ1-6, with a tentative D call TRBD1 (6 bases). The CDR3 contains 17 residues. CDR1 is MNHEY and CDR2 is SMNVEV in the germline V gene (reference sequence). Trimming shortened V by 2 bases and J by 0 bases, and 11 bases separated the two germline ends. The CDR3 bases are TGTGCCAGCAGTTTAGGGGGGGCGAGCTCCTATAATTCACCCCTCCACTTT. Translated, it gives CASSLGGASSYNSPLHF.

The chain links TRBV9 to TRBJ1-2; 7 bases are shared with TRBD1. The V gene end was trimmed by 0 bases and the J gene end by 7 bases; junction bases not matched to a gene: 6. This CDR3 has 14 amino acids. Germline V gene sequence: CDR1 SGDLS, CDR2 YYNGEE. The CDR3 region is CASSVAQGGGGYTF. DNA for the CDR3: TGTGCCAGCAGCGTAGCCCAAGGGGGCGGTGGCTACACCTTC.

A few counts support this clone. The rearrangement uses TRBV5-1 and TRBJ2-1; D might be TRBD1 (6 bases). This CDR3 comprises 14 residues. CDR1 is SGHRS and CDR2 is YFSETQ in the germline V gene. V lost 2 bases, J lost 3 bases, and 9 bases lay in between. The CDR3 sequence is CASSFGQNYNEQFF. As DNA, the CDR3 is TGCGCCAGCAGCTTCGGACAGAACTACAATGAGCAGTTCTTC.

This clone was observed a single time. This chain connects TRBV11-3 to TRBJ2-2, with D possibly being TRBD1 (5 bases). The CDR3 spans 15 residues. Germline-derived CDR1 and CDR2 are SGHNT and YENEEA. Trimming shortened V by 2 bases and J by 0 bases, and 7 bases separated the two germline ends. CDR3 coding DNA: TGTGCCAGCAGCTTAAGCAGGGCGAACACCGGGGAGCTGTTTTTT. This gives the protein CASSLSRANTGELFF.

The count of this clone is one. The chain couples TRBV18 to TRBJ1-4, with a weak D call TRBD1 (6 bases). V lost 2 bases and J lost 3, with 13 bases in between. CDR1 and CDR2 from the germline V gene are KGHSH and LQKENI. This CDR3 comprises 16 residues. Here the CDR3 reads CASSPISGVPNEKLFF. The CDR3 DNA reads TGTGCCAGCTCACCAATCTCAGGGGTCCCTAATGAAAAACTGTTTTTT.

The chain employs TRBV7-8 and TRBJ1-5; D gene uncertain. The V and J ends lost 2 bases and 0 bases respectively, with 14 bases between them. The germline gives CDR1 SGHVS, CDR2 FQNEAQ. The CDR3 runs to 17 residues. The CDR3 loop reads CASSLRHNKDSNQPQHF. The CDR3 DNA is TGTGCCAGCAGCTTACGCCACAACAAAGATAGCAATCAGCCCCAGCATTTT.

The sample holds one count of this clone. This rearrangement joins TRBV7-8 to TRBJ1-1; D unresolved. The CDR3 is 14 amino acids. Germline V gene lookup returns CDR1 SGHVS and CDR2 FQNEAQ. V lost 7 bases and J lost 1, with 13 bases in between. The CDR3: CASTEGVRNTEAFF. In nucleotides, the CDR3 is TGTGCCAGCACCGAGGGTGTACGGAACACTGAAGCTTTCTTT.

The J gene is TRBJ2-3, the V gene TRBV14; TRBD2 aligns across 8 bases. The CDR3 consists of 14 residues. Trimming removed 4 bases from V and 0 bases from J; junction bases left unmatched: 0. CDR1 and CDR2 from the germline V gene are SGHDN and FVKESK. The CDR3 sequence: CASSPSGSTDTQYF. CDR3 sequence (DNA): TGTGCCAGCAGCCCTAGCGGGAGCACAGATACGCAGTATTTT. Based on the CDR3 plus reference TRBV14 and TRBJ2-3, the full variable domain is EAGVTQFPSHSVIEKGQTVTLRCDPISGHDNLYWYRRVMGKEIKFLLHFVKESKQDESGMPNNRFLAERTGGTYSTLKVQPAELEDSGVYFCASSPSGSTDTQYFGPGTRLTVL.

The chain uses TRBV25-1 and TRBJ2-2; 9 bases match TRBD1. This CDR3 has 14 residues. Trimming removed 4 bases from V and 4 bases from J; junction bases left unmatched: 1. The germline CDR1 and CDR2 sequences are MGHDK and SYGVNS. In nucleotides, the CDR3 is TGTGCCAGCAGTGGGACAGGGGTCACCGGGGAGCTGTTTTTT. It yields the protein CASSGTGVTGELFF.

V gene TRBV9 combines with J gene TRBJ1-6, with D possibly TRBD1 on 5 matching bases. This CDR3 comprises 15 residues. V shed 0 bases and J shed 7 bases, with 11 bases lying between them. Looked up from germline, CDR1 is SGDLS and CDR2 is YYNGEE. CDR3 region: CASSVEKGWNSPLHF. For the CDR3, the DNA is TGTGCCAGCAGCGTAGAAAAGGGGTGGAATTCACCCCTCCACTTT.

The rearrangement links TRBV19 to TRBJ2-2; TRBD2 agrees at 7 bases. V was clipped by 6 bases and J by 7 bases; unmatched bases: 11. Germline CDR1 LNHDA, CDR2 SQIVND (reference sequence). The CDR3 sequence is 15 residues long. As DNA, the CDR3 is TGTGCCAGTAGCCCCGCGGGGACTACCTACGGGGAGCTGTTTTTT. As protein: CASSPAGTTYGELFF. Variable domain in full (rest from reference TRBV19 and TRBJ2-2): DGGITQSPKYLFRKEGQNVTLSCEQNLNHDAMYWYRQDPGQGLRLIYYSQIVNDFQKGDIAEGYSVSREKKESFPLTVTSAQKNPTAFYLCASSPAGTTYGELFFGEGSRLTVL.

The chain links TRBV10-1 to TRBJ2-5; TRBD1 might be the D (6 bases). The J call is uncertain, as TRBJ2-7 better fits the DNA end. Germline V lookup: CDR1 WNHNN, CDR2 SYGVQD (reference sequence). The CDR3 sequence is 12 residues long. As DNA, the CDR3 is TGCGCCAGCAGTGAAGCAGGGGCCGAGCAGTACTTC. Translated: CASSEAGAEQYF.

The J gene is TRBJ1-2, the V gene TRBV30; 9 bases line up with TRBD1. The CDR3 is 14 amino acids. The ends lost 2 bases at V and 4 bases at J; junction bases unmatched: 5. CDR1 is GTSNPN, CDR2 SVGIG, per germline (reference sequence). The CDR3 sequence is CAWSQGTGLYGYTF. The CDR3 bases are TGTGCCTGGAGTCAGGGGACAGGGCTCTATGGCTACACCTTC.

The chain links TRBV4-1 to TRBJ1-1; tentatively, D is TRBD1 (5 bases). Trimming pared 2 bases from V and 1 base from J, leaving 8 bases between. This CDR3 spans 14 amino acids. Germline CDR1 is MGHRA and CDR2 is YSYEKL. The CDR3 region has the DNA TGCGCCAGCAGCCAACCAACAGGGAACACTGAAGCTTTCTTT. It codes for CASSQPTGNTEAFF.

This clone has just one count. The gene calls are TRBV7-9 and TRBJ1-6; D perhaps matches TRBD1 (6 bases). CDR1 and CDR2 from the germline V gene are SEHNR and FQNEAQ (reference sequence). The CDR3 is 16 amino acids. V was clipped by 1 base and J by 7 bases, with 14 bases between them. The CDR3 sequence is CASSLDGSRGNSPLHF. The CDR3, as DNA: TGTGCCAGCAGCTTAGACGGTAGCAGGGGAAATTCACCCCTCCACTTT.

V usage is TRBV21-1 and J usage is TRBJ1-6; the table calls TRBD1, which could not be checked here. TRBV21-1 is labeled a pseudogene. The CDR3 spans 17 residues. This chain's CDR3 is CASSTRTGGSYNSPLHF. The CDR3 DNA reads as TGTGCCAGCAGCACGCGGACAGGGGGTTCCTATAATTCACCCCTCCACTTT.

CDR3 in amino acids: CASSLGSSGRQNYEQYF. CDR3 nucleotide sequence: TGCGCCAGCAGCTTGGGGTCTAGCGGGAGGCAAAATTACGAGCAGTACTTC. The J gene is TRBJ2-7, the V gene TRBV5-1, with 11 bases aligning to TRBD2. V gave up 0 bases and J gave up 4 bases; unmatched junction bases: 9. CDR3 size: 17 residues. Germline CDR1 SGHRS, CDR2 YFSETQ.

The chain joins TRBV9 to TRBJ1-2, with TRBD1 matching 8 bases. CDR3 size: 13 residues. V lost 7 bases, J lost 2 bases, and 4 bases stayed unmatched. Per the germline V gene, CDR1 is SGDLS and CDR2 is YYNGEE. The CDR3 spells CASGRTGNYGYTF. The CDR3 DNA is TGTGCCAGCGGGCGGACAGGGAACTATGGCTACACCTTC.

The chain combines TRBV6-5 with TRBJ1-3; D is unclear. Germline values: CDR1 MNHEY, CDR2 SVGAGI. The V end was cut by 7 bases, the J end by 1 base, with 14 bases between. The CDR3 covers 15 residues. The CDR3, as DNA: TGTGCCAGCACCCCGGGTGGACTTTCTGGAAACACCATATATTTT. Its protein is CASTPGGLSGNTIYF.

The J gene is TRBJ1-5, the V gene TRBV27; unclear D gene. The CDR3 sequence is 13 residues long. Germline-derived CDR1 and CDR2 are MNHEY and SMNVEV (reference sequence). The V end lost 6 bases, the J end lost 9 bases, and 15 bases lay between the germline ends. CDR3 nucleotides: TGTGCCAGCAGGGAGACTGGGTTATCGCCCCAGCATTTT. This gives the protein CASRETGLSPQHF.

This chain uses TRBV28 with TRBJ1-5, with a possible D match to TRBD1 (6 bases). The length of the CDR3 is 14 residues. Between the trimmed V and J ends, which lost 6 bases and 5 bases, there was a span of 14 bases. From germline, CDR1 is MDHEN and CDR2 SYDVKM. Here the CDR3 reads CASSLQGWDQPQHF. DNA for the CDR3: TGTGCCAGCAGCTTACAGGGTTGGGATCAGCCCCAGCATTTT.